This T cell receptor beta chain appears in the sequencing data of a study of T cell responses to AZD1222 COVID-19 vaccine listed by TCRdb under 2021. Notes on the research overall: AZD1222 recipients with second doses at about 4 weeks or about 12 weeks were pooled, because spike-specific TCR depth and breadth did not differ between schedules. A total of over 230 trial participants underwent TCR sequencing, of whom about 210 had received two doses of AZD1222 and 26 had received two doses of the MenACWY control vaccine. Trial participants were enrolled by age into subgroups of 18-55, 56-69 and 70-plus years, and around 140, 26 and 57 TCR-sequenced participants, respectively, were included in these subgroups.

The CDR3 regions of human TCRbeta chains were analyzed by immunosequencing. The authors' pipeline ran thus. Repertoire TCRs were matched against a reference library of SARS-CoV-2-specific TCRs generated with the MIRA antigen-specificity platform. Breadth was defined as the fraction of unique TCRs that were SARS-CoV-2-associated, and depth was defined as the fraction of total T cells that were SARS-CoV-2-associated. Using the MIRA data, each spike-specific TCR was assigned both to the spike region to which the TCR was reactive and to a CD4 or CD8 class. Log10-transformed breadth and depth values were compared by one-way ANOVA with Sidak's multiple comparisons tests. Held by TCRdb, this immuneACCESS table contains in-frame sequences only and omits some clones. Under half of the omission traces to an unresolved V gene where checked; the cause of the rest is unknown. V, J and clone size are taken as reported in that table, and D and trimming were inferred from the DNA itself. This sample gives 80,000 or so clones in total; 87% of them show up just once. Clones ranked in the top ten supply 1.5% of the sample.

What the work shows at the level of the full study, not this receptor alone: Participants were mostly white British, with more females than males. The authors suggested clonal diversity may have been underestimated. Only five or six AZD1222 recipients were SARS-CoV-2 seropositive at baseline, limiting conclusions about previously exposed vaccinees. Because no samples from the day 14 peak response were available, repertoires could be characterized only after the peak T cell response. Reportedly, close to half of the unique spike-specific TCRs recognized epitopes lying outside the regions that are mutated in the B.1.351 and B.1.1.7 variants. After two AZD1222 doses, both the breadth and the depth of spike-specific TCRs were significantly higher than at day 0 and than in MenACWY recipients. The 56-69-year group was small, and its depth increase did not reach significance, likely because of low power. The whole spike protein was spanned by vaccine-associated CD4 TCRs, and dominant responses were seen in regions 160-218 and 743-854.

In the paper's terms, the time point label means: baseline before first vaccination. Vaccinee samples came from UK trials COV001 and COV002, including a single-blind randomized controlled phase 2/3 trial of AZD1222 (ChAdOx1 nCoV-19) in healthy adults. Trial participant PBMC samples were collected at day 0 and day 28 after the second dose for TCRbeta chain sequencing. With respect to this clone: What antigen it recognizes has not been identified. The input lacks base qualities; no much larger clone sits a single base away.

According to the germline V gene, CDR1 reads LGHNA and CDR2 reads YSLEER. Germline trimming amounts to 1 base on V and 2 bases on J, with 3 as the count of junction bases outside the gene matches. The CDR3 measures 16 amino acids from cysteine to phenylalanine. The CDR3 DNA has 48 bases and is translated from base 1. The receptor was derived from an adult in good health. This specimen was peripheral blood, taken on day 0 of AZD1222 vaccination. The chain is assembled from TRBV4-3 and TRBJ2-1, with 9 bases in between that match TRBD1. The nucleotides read TGCGCCAGCAGCCAAGTTGGGACAGGGCCCTACAATGAGCAGTTCTTC. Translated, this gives CASSQVGTGPYNEQFF.